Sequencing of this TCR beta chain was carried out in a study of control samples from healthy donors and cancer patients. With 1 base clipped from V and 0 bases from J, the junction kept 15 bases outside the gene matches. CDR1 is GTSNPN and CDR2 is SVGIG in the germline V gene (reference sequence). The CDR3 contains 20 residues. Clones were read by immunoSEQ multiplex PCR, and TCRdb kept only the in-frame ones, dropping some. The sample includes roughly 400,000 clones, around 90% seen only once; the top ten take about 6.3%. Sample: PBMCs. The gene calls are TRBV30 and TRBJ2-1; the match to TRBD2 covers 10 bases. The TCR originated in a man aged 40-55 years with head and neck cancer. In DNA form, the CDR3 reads TGTGCCTGGAGTGGCCCGCGTAGTAGCGGGAGGCCTCCCTCCTACAATGAGCAGTTCTTC. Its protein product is CAWSGPRSSGRPPSYNEQFF.